This T cell receptor beta chain comes out of a study of blood T cell repertoires in COVID-19. Looking at the study overall: There were acute and convalescent COVID-19 samples, and they came from the United States, Italy and Spain.

This CDR3 has 11 amino acids. V was trimmed by 2 bases and J by 8 bases, leaving 6 bases between them. Germline V gene data show CDR1 as MDHEN and CDR2 as SYDVKM. Method: immunoSEQ multiplex PCR; TCRdb's copy keeps in-frame clones and lacks some. The table has 140,000 to 150,000 clones, roughly 75% seen once; the top ten hold 5% to 7%. Those who participated ranged in age from about 18 to 89 years and resided in around 22 US areas. Assignments of participants to cohorts depended upon their own reported clinical history. The J gene is TRBJ1-1, the V gene TRBV28; D is uncertain. The sequence was obtained from a woman in her forties or fifties who had recovered from COVID-19. Sequenced input: PBMCs or T cells enriched from blood (not recorded which). CDR3 sequence: CASSLGQEAFF. CDR3 in DNA: TGTGCCAGCAGTTTAGGCCAAGAAGCTTTCTTT. The whole variable domain, remainder taken from reference TRBV28 and TRBJ1-1, is DVKVTQSSRYLVKRTGEKVFLECVQDMDHENMFWYRQDPGLGLRLIYFSYDVKMKEKGDIPEGYSVSREKKERFSLILESASTNQTSMYLCASSLGQEAFFGQGTRLTVV.